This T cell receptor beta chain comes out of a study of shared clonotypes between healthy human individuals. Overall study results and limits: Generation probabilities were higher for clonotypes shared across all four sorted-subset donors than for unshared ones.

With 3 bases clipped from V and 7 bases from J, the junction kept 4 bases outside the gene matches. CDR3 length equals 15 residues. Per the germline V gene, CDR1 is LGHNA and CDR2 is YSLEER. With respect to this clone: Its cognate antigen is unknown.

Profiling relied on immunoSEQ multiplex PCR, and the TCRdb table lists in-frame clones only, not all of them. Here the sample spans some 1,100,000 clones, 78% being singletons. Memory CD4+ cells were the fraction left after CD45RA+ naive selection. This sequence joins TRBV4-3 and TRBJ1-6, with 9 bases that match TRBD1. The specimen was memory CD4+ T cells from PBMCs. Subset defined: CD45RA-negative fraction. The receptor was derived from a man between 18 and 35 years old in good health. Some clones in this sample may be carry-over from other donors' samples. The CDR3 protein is CASSQSTGGNSPLHF. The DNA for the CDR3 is TGCGCCAGCAGCCAGTCTACAGGGGGCAATTCACCCCTCCACTTT.